This T cell receptor beta chain was identified during a study of blood T cell repertoires in COVID-19. Some clones are missing from TCRdb's copy, which holds only in-frame ones; the method was immunoSEQ multiplex PCR. The sample contains 350,000 to 400,000 clones, around 92% of which appear only once. Losses at the gene ends were 0 bases for V and 4 bases for J; bases not matched to a gene: 5. Germline loops: CDR1 SGDLS, CDR2 YYNGEE. This CDR3 comprises 15 residues. The V gene is TRBV9, the J gene TRBJ2-7; TRBD2 aligns across 9 bases. Sequenced input: PBMCs or T cells enriched from blood (not recorded which). The origin of this receptor is a woman aged 30 to 39 who had recovered from COVID-19. The CDR3 nucleotides read TGTGCCAGCAGCGTAGGCCCTAGCGGGATTTACGAGCAGTACTTC. Translation: CASSVGPSGIYEQYF.